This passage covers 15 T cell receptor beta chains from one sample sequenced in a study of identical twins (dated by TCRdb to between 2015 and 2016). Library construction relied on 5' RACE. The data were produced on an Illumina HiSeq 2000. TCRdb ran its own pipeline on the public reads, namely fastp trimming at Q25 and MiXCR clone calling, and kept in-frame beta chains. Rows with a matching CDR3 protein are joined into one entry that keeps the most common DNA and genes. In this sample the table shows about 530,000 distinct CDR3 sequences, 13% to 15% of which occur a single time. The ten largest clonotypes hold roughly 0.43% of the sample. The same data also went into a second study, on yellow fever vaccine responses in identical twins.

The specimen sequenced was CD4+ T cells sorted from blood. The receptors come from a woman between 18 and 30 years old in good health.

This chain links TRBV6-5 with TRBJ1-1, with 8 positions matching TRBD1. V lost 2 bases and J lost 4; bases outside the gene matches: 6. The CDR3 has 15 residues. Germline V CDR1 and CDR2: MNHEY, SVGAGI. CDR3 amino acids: CASSYPGQVATEAFF. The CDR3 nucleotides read TGTGCCAGCAGTTACCCGGGACAGGTGGCCACTGAAGCTTTCTTT.

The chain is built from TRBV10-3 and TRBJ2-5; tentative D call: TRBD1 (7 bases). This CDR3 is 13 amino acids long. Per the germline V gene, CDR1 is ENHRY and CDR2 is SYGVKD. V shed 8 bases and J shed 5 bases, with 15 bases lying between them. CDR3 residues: CAIRRGQGETQYF. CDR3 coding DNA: TGTGCCATCCGGAGGGGGCAGGGTGAGACCCAGTACTTC.

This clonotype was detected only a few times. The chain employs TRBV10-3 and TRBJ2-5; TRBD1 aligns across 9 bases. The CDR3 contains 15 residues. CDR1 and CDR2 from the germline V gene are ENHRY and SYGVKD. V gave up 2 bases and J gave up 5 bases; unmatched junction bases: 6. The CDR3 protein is CAISEGTGWRETQYF. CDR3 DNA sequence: TGTGCCATCAGTGAGGGGACAGGGTGGCGGGAGACCCAGTACTTC.

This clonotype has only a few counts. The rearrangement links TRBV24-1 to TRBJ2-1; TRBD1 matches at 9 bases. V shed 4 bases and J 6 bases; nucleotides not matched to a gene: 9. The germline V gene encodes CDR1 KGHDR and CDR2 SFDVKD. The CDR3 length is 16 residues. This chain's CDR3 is CATSDPGQGDINEQFF. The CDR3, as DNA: TGTGCCACCAGTGACCCGGGACAGGGCGATATCAATGAGCAGTTCTTC.

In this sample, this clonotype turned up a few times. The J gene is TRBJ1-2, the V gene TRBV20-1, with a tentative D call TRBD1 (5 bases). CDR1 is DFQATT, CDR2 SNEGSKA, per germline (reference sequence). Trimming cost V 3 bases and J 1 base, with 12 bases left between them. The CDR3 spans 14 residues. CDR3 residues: CSASRDGLNYGYTF. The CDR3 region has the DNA TGCAGTGCTAGCCGGGACGGACTTAACTATGGCTACACCTTC.

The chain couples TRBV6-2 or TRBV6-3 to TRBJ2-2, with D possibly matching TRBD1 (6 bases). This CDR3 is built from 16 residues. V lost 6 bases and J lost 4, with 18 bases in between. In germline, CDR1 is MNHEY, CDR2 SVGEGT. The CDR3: CASRDSFIRVTGELFF. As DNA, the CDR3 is TGTGCCAGCAGGGACAGTTTCATCCGGGTCACCGGGGAGCTGTTTTTT.

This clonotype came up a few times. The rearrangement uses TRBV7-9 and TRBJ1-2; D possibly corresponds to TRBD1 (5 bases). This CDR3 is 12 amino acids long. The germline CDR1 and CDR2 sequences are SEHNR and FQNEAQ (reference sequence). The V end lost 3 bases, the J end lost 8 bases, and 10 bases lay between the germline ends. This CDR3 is CASSLTARGYTF. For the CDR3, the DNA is TGTGCCAGCAGCTTGACAGCTAGGGGCTACACCTTC.

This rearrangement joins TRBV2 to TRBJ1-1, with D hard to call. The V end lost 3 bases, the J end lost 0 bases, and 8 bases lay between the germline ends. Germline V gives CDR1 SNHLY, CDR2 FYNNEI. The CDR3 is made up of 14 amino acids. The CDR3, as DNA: TGTGCCAGCAGTGATAGGGAGTTGAACACTGAAGCTTTCTTT. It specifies CASSDRELNTEAFF.

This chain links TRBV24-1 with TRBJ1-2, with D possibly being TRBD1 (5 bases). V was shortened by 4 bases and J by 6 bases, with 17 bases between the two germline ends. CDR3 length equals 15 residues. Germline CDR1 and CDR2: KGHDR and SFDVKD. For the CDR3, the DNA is TGTGCCACCAGTGACCCGGCAGGGAGGGGTAATGGCTACACCTTC. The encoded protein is CATSDPAGRGNGYTF.

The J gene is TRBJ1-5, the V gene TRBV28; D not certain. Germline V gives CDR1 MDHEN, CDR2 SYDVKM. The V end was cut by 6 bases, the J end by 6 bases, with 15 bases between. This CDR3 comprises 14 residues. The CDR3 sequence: CASRPREGGQPQHF. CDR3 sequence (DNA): TGTGCCAGCAGACCAAGAGAGGGCGGTCAGCCCCAGCATTTT. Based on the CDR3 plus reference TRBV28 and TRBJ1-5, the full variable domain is DVKVTQSSRYLVKRTGEKVFLECVQDMDHENMFWYRQDPGLGLRLIYFSYDVKMKEKGDIPEGYSVSREKKERFSLILESASTNQTSMYLCASRPREGGQPQHFGDGTRLSIL.

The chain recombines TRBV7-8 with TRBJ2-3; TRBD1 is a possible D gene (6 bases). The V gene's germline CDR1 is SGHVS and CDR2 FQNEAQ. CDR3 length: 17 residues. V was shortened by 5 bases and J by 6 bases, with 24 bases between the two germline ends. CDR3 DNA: TGTGCCAGCAGCCTGACGTCGGGGAGAGGGGGTTTGGATACGCAGTATTTT. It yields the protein CASSLTSGRGGLDTQYF.

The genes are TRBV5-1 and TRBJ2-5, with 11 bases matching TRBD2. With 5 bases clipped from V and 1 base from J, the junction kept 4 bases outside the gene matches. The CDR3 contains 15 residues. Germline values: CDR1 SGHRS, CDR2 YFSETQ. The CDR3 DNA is TGCGCCAGCAGGACTAGCGGGGTAACCCAAGAGACCCAGTACTTC. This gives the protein CASRTSGVTQETQYF.

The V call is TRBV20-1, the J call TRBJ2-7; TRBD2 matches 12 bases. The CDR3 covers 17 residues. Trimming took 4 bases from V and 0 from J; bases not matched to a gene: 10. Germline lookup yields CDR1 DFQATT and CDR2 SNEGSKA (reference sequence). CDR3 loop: CSAKTGTSGQSSYEQYF. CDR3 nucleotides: TGCAGTGCTAAGACCGGGACTAGCGGGCAGAGCTCCTACGAGCAGTACTTC.

The CDR3 DNA reads TGTGCCAGCAGCCAAGGGGGTTTTAATTCACCCCTCCACTTT. It encodes CASSQGGFNSPLHF. The chain joins TRBV3-1 to TRBJ1-6; D call uncertain. This CDR3 contains 14 residues. V lost 1 base to trimming and J lost 6 bases, with 7 bases between them. Germline V gene data show CDR1 as LGHDT and CDR2 as YNNKEL (reference sequence).

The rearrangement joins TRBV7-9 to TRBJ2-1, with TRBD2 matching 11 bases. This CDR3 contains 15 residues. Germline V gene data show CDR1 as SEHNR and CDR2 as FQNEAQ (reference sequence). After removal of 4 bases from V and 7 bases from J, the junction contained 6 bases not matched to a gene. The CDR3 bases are TGTGCCAGCAGCTACATAGCGGGGGGGCCAAATGAGCAGTTCTTC. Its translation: CASSYIAGGPNEQFF. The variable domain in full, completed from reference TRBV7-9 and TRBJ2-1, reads DTGVSQNPRHKITKRGQNVTFRCDPISEHNRLYWYRQTLGQGPEFLTYFQNEAQLEKSRLLSDRFSAERPKGSFSTLEIQRTEQGDSAMYLCASSYIAGGPNEQFFGPGTRLTVL.